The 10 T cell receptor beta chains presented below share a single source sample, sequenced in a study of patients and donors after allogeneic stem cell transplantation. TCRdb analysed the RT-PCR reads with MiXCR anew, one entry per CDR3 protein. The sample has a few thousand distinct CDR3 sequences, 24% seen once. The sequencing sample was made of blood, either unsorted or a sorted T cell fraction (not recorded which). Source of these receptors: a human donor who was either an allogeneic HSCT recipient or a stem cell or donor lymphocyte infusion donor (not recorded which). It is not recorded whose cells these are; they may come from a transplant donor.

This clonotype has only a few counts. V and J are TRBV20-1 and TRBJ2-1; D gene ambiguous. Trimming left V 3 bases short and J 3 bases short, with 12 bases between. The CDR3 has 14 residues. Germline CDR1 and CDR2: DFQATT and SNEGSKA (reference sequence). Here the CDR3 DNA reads TGCAGTGCTAGTCTCGCTCTCGGCTACAATGAGCAGTTCTTC. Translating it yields CSASLALGYNEQFF.

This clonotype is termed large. For the CDR3, the DNA is TGTGCCAGCAGTTTCGGGCAGGGAGGCCTTCAAGAGACCCAGTACTTC. This gives the protein CASSFGQGGLQETQYF. The rearrangement uses TRBV27 and TRBJ2-5, with D possibly matching TRBD2 (6 bases). The CDR3 sequence is 16 residues long. The V end lost 3 bases, the J end lost 2 bases, and 16 bases lay between the germline ends. Germline V gives CDR1 MNHEY, CDR2 SMNVEV (reference sequence).

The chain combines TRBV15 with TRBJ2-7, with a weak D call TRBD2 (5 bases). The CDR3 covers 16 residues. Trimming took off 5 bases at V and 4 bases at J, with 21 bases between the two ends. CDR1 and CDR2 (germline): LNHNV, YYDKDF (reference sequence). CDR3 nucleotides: TGTGCCACCAGCGGACGCCTCAGCGGCCTAGGGTACGAGCAGTACTTC. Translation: CATSGRLSGLGYEQYF.

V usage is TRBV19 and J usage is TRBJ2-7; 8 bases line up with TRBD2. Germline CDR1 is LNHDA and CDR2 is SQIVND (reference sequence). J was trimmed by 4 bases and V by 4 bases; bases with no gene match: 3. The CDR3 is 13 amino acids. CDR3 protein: CASSTREGYEQYF. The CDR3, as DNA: TGTGCCAGTAGTACCCGGGAGGGATACGAGCAGTACTTC.

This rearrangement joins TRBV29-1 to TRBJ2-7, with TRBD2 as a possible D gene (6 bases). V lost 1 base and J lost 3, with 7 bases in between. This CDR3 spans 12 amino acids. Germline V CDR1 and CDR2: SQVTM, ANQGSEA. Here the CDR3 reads CSVEGRDYEQYF. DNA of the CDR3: TGCAGCGTTGAAGGGCGGGACTACGAGCAGTACTTC.

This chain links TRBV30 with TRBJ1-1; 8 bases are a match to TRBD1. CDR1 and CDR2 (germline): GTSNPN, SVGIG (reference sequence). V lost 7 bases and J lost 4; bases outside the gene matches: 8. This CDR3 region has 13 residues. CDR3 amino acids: CASDLRGRTEAFF. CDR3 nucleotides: TGTGCCTCAGACCTCAGGGGGCGCACTGAAGCTTTCTTT.

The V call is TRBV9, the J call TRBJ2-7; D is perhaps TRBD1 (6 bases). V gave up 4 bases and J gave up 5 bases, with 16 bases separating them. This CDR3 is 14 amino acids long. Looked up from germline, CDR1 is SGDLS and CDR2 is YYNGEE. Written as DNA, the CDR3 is TGTGCCAGCAGCCCTCAGGGGTTCGCGGACGAGCAGTACGTC. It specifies CASSPQGFADEQYV.

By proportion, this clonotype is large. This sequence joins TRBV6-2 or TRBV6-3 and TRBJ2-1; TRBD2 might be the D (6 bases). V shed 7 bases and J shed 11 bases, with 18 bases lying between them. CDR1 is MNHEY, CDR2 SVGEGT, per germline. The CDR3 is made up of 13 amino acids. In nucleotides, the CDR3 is TGTGCCAGCACGAGGGACTCGCAGGGCAAGCAGTTCTTC. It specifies CASTRDSQGKQFF.

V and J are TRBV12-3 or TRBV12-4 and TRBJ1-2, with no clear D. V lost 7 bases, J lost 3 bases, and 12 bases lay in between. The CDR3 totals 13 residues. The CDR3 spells CASTTTDYYGYTF. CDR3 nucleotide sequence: TGTGCCAGCACCACCACGGATTACTATGGCTACACCTTC.

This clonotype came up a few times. The CDR3 nucleotides read TGTGCCAGCAGTTTGGGGACCCAAGAGACCCAGTACTTC. This gives the protein CASSLGTQETQYF. This chain links TRBV12-3 or TRBV12-4 with TRBJ2-5, with D possibly called TRBD1 or TRBD2 (5 bases each). The CDR3 runs 13 residues. V was cut by 3 bases and J by 1 base, with 6 bases left in between.